These 31 T cell receptor beta chains share one sample of origin, sequenced in a study of blood T cell repertoires in COVID-19. The repertoire was sequenced with immunoSEQ multiplex PCR; TCRdb's copy has only in-frame clones and lacks some. The profile shows almost 400,000 clones, around 87% of them singletons. The source material was peripheral blood. These receptors were collected from a woman between 55 and 75 years old with COVID-19, enrolled during active disease.

This chain connects TRBV3-1 (or the pseudogene TRBV3-2) to TRBJ2-2; tentative D call: TRBD2 (6 bases). Germline CDR1 LGHDT, CDR2 YNNKEL (reference sequence). The V and J ends lost 0 bases and 4 bases respectively, with 15 bases between them. The CDR3 loop spans 17 amino acids. The CDR3 region has the DNA TGTGCCAGCAGCCAAGAACGGGGAGGCCAATTCACCGGGGAGCTGTTTTTT. It encodes CASSQERGGQFTGELFF.

This chain connects TRBV25-1 to TRBJ2-7, with D unclear. The CDR3 totals 12 residues. Germline CDR1 and CDR2: MGHDK and SYGVNS. The ends were cut back, 2 bases at V and 4 bases at J, with 6 bases in the middle. The CDR3 region is CASSEGRYEQYF. CDR3 DNA: TGTGCCAGCAGTGAAGGTAGATACGAGCAGTACTTC.

This clone was detected many times. This chain links TRBV7-3 with TRBJ1-5; TRBD1 matches 8 bases. Germline V CDR1 and CDR2: SGHTA, FQGTGA. The CDR3 consists of 19 residues. Germline trimming cut 1 base from V and 5 bases from J; bases unmatched to any gene: 16. CDR3 nucleotides: TGTGCCAGCAGCTTAAAGTCAGGGAGGCAGGGGGCGTTTGATCAGCCCCAGCATTTT. Encoded protein: CASSLKSGRQGAFDQPQHF.

The V and J genes are TRBV27 and TRBJ1-5, with D perhaps TRBD1 (5 bases). V was clipped by 3 bases and J by 1 base, with 16 bases between them. Germline V gene data show CDR1 as MNHEY and CDR2 as SMNVEV (reference sequence). There are 17 residues in the CDR3. CDR3 sequence: CASSFQGRVGSNQPQHF. DNA of the CDR3: TGTGCCAGCAGTTTTCAGGGCAGGGTGGGGAGCAATCAGCCCCAGCATTTT.

The V gene is TRBV2, the J gene TRBJ1-5; D not resolved. This CDR3 spans 13 amino acids. V dropped 1 base and J dropped 3 bases, with 4 bases sitting between them. Per germline, CDR1 SNHLY and CDR2 FYNNEI. The CDR3 here is CASSEVLNQPQHF. As DNA, the CDR3 is TGTGCCAGCAGTGAAGTTCTCAATCAGCCCCAGCATTTT.

The gene calls are TRBV6-1 and TRBJ2-3; tentative D call: TRBD1 (5 bases). CDR3 length equals 16 residues. V lost 2 bases to trimming and J lost 4 bases, with 16 bases between them. CDR1 is MNHNS, CDR2 SASEGT, per germline. The CDR3 DNA reads as TGTGCCAGCAGTGAACCGGGCAGGGTCGCCTCAGATACGCAGTATTTT. Translated, it gives CASSEPGRVASDTQYF.

The rearrangement links TRBV19 to TRBJ2-3; 8 nucleotides line up with TRBD1. CDR1 and CDR2 (germline): LNHDA, SQIVND (reference sequence). The CDR3 totals 16 residues. J was trimmed by 0 bases and V by 5 bases; bases with no gene match: 7. CDR3 region: CASSLQGVLSTDTQYF. The DNA of the CDR3 is TGTGCCAGTAGTTTACAGGGGGTCCTAAGCACAGATACGCAGTATTTT. The full variable domain, rest sourced from reference TRBV19 and TRBJ2-3, is DGGITQSPKYLFRKEGQNVTLSCEQNLNHDAMYWYRQDPGQGLRLIYYSQIVNDFQKGDIAEGYSVSREKKESFPLTVTSAQKNPTAFYLCASSLQGVLSTDTQYFGPGTRLTVL.

V usage is TRBV19 and J usage is TRBJ2-7; D is uncertain. The germline gives CDR1 LNHDA, CDR2 SQIVND (reference sequence). Trimming stripped 6 bases from V and 1 base from J, with 13 bases between. This CDR3 has 14 amino acids. CDR3 coding DNA: TGTGCCAGTAGGGAGACTTCCCGTTCCTACGAGCAGTACTTC. Encoded protein: CASRETSRSYEQYF.

The chain links TRBV29-1 to TRBJ1-1; 7 bases align to TRBD1. The germline CDR1 and CDR2 sequences are SQVTM and ANQGSEA. This CDR3 spans 15 amino acids. V lost 4 bases and J lost 4; bases outside the gene matches: 12. CDR3 sequence: CSVVGLDRAATEAFF. The DNA for the CDR3 is TGCAGCGTTGTGGGGCTAGACAGGGCGGCCACTGAAGCTTTCTTT.

V is TRBV19 and J is TRBJ2-7, with TRBD1 matching over 10 bases. The CDR3 has 13 residues. V was pared by 5 bases and J by 4 bases, with 2 bases of the junction left unmatched. Germline V gives CDR1 LNHDA, CDR2 SQIVND (reference sequence). The CDR3 is CASSGDRGYEQYF. The CDR3 nucleotides read TGTGCCAGTAGTGGGGACAGGGGTTACGAGCAGTACTTC.

The chain recombines TRBV29-1 with TRBJ1-4; tentatively, D is TRBD1 (5 bases). Germline CDR1 is SQVTM and CDR2 is ANQGSEA. The CDR3 loop spans 13 amino acids. V shed 7 bases and J shed 4 bases, with 13 bases lying between them. The CDR3 DNA reads TGCAGCGCCCTATGGGGCTTTAATGAAAAACTGTTTTTT. Its protein product is CSALWGFNEKLFF.

This chain uses TRBV3-1 (or the pseudogene TRBV3-2) with TRBJ2-5; TRBD2 matches at 10 bases. The CDR3 consists of 20 residues. V gave up 0 bases and J gave up 4 bases; unmatched junction bases: 17. Germline CDR1 and CDR2: LGHDT and YNNKEL (reference sequence). As DNA, the CDR3 is TGTGCCAGCAGCCAAGAGTCAAGCGGGGGGGCCTTCTTATTTGCAGAGACCCAGTACTTC. It translates to CASSQESSGGAFLFAETQYF.

This clone was detected only once. The rearrangement joins TRBV9 to TRBJ2-1, with a tentative D call TRBD1 (6 bases). Per germline, CDR1 SGDLS and CDR2 YYNGEE. The CDR3 is made up of 15 amino acids. V lost 3 bases and J lost 5, with 15 bases in between. CDR3 in DNA: TGTGCCAGCAGCGAGAGCAGGGGTTTAGACAATGAGCAGTTCTTC. Its protein product is CASSESRGLDNEQFF.

The rearrangement joins TRBV3-1 (or the pseudogene TRBV3-2) to TRBJ1-6; D remains ambiguous. The CDR3 is 14 residues long. Between the trimmed V and J ends, which lost 2 bases and 9 bases, there was a span of 11 bases. The germline V gene encodes CDR1 LGHDT and CDR2 YNNKEL (reference sequence). CDR3 amino acids: CASSQTQVGSPLHF. Here the CDR3 DNA reads TGTGCCAGCAGCCAAACCCAGGTCGGTTCACCCCTCCACTTT.

The V call is TRBV4-2, the J call TRBJ2-7, with D unresolved. CDR3 length: 14 residues. V shed 0 bases and J shed 3 bases, with 9 bases lying between them. Germline CDR1 reads LGHNA; CDR2 reads YNFKEQ. The CDR3 region has the DNA TGTGCCAGCAGCCAAGAAGTACATGGCTACGAGCAGTACTTC. Its protein is CASSQEVHGYEQYF.

The genes are TRBV7-9 and TRBJ2-1; 7 positions match TRBD1. V was clipped by 2 bases and J by 3 bases; unmatched bases: 7. This CDR3 is built from 16 residues. Germline lookup yields CDR1 SEHNR and CDR2 FQNEAQ (reference sequence). The CDR3 protein is CASSLLRDRRYNEQFF. CDR3 coding DNA: TGTGCCAGCAGCTTACTCCGGGACAGACGCTACAATGAGCAGTTCTTC.

The J gene is TRBJ2-5, the V gene TRBV13, with TRBD1 identical over 8 bases. CDR1 PRHDT and CDR2 FYEKMQ come from the germline V gene (reference sequence). CDR3 size: 16 residues. The V gene end was trimmed by 2 bases and the J gene end by 7 bases; junction bases not matched to a gene: 12. The CDR3 sequence: CASSLRGQGGGWTQYF. CDR3 DNA: TGTGCCAGCAGCTTAAGAGGACAGGGTGGTGGTTGGACCCAGTACTTC.

The genes are TRBV7-9 and TRBJ1-1; possible D gene TRBD1, 6 bases. Between the trimmed V and J ends, which lost 5 bases and 4 bases, there was a span of 11 bases. Germline assignment: CDR1 SEHNR and CDR2 FQNEAQ (reference sequence). The CDR3 extends over 13 amino acids. The CDR3 nucleotides read TGTGCCAGCAGCCAATTAGGGGGCACTGAAGCTTTCTTT. Translating it yields CASSQLGGTEAFF.

The chain recombines TRBV18 with TRBJ2-7; TRBD2 might be the D (5 bases). Between the trimmed V and J ends, which lost 3 bases and 2 bases, there was a span of 14 bases. CDR1 is KGHSH and CDR2 is LQKENI in the germline V gene. CDR3 length equals 15 residues. CDR3: CASSPFGNLAYEQYF. The CDR3 DNA follows: TGTGCCAGCTCACCCTTCGGGAACCTCGCCTACGAGCAGTACTTC.

V is TRBV27 and J is TRBJ1-4; TRBD1 aligns across 8 bases. The V and J ends lost 3 bases and 8 bases, in that order; junction bases with no gene match: 17. CDR1 and CDR2 from the germline V gene are MNHEY and SMNVEV (reference sequence). The CDR3 covers 18 residues. This chain's CDR3 is CASSFLSRQGKVREKLFF. The CDR3 coding sequence is TGTGCCAGCAGTTTCCTTTCGAGACAGGGGAAGGTTCGAGAAAAACTGTTTTTT.

The rearrangement joins TRBV5-1 to TRBJ2-1; D perhaps matches TRBD1 (6 bases). This CDR3 is 12 amino acids long. From germline, CDR1 is SGHRS and CDR2 YFSETQ. V dropped 7 bases and J dropped 9 bases, with 14 bases sitting between them. CDR3 bases: TGCGCCAGCGGCACACAGGGATTTGAGCAGTTCTTC. It encodes CASGTQGFEQFF.

The rearrangement uses TRBV7-2 and TRBJ1-6; D gene uncertain. Germline V gives CDR1 SGHTA, CDR2 FQGNSA. CDR3 length: 16 residues. V lost 1 base to trimming and J lost 2 bases, with 9 bases between them. The CDR3 region is CASSLGALPYNSPLHF. The CDR3, as DNA: TGTGCCAGCAGCTTAGGGGCCCTCCCCTATAATTCACCCCTCCACTTT.

The chain links TRBV10-3 to TRBJ1-6; D gene ambiguous. CDR3 length: 13 residues. V was shortened by 0 bases and J by 9 bases, with 6 bases between the two germline ends. Germline V gene data show CDR1 as ENHRY and CDR2 as SYGVKD. Written as DNA, the CDR3 is TGTGCCATCAGTGAGTCCTCCCGTTCACCCCTCCACTTT. This sequence encodes CAISESSRSPLHF.

CDR3 region: CASSPPSAVAPQHF. The CDR3, as DNA: TGTGCCAGCTCACCACCGAGCGCGGTAGCGCCCCAGCATTTT. V gene TRBV18 combines with J gene TRBJ1-5; no reliable D call. V lost 0 bases to trimming and J lost 9 bases, with 12 bases between them. Germline assignment: CDR1 KGHSH and CDR2 LQKENI. The CDR3 contains 14 residues.

This clone was observed a handful of times. V usage is TRBV28 and J usage is TRBJ2-2, with a weak D call TRBD2 (6 bases). Trimming pared 8 bases from V and 9 bases from J, leaving 13 bases between. Per the germline V gene, CDR1 is MDHEN and CDR2 is SYDVKM. CDR3 length: 12 amino acids. The DNA for the CDR3 is TGTGCCAGCGACGGACTATCTCGGGAGCTGTTTTTT. Protein product: CASDGLSRELFF.

V usage is TRBV2 and J usage is TRBJ2-5; 7 positions agree with TRBD1. CDR3 length equals 14 residues. CDR1 is SNHLY, CDR2 FYNNEI, per germline. V was pared by 8 bases and J by 1 base, with 7 bases of the junction left unmatched. The CDR3 region has the DNA TGTGCCAGCGGACCGGGACAGATCCAAGAGACCCAGTACTTC. Protein sequence: CASGPGQIQETQYF.

V and J are TRBV18 and TRBJ2-5, with D tentatively TRBD2 (6 bases). This CDR3 is 13 amino acids long. Germline V CDR1 and CDR2: KGHSH, LQKENI. V shed 2 bases and J shed 6 bases, with 10 bases lying between them. The CDR3 DNA reads TGTGCCAGCTCACCAGCGAGCGGGCAGACCCAGTACTTC. Protein: CASSPASGQTQYF.

The V call is TRBV4-1, the J call TRBJ2-2; the match to TRBD1 covers 9 bases. Germline lookup yields CDR1 MGHRA and CDR2 YSYEKL. The CDR3 is 18 amino acids. J was trimmed by 6 bases and V by 3 bases; bases with no gene match: 14. CDR3 DNA sequence: TGCGCCAGCAGCCAGGAGGCAAGGGACAGGGTAGGATCCGGGGAGCTGTTTTTT. Residues: CASSQEARDRVGSGELFF.

This rearrangement joins TRBV27 to TRBJ1-6; D ambiguous. Germline loops: CDR1 MNHEY, CDR2 SMNVEV (reference sequence). Deletions cut 3 bases from V and 4 bases from J, with 22 bases between. The CDR3 is 19 residues long. The CDR3 nucleotides read TGTGCCAGCAGTTTCAGGCGTTACGAGGGCCTGGGGTATAATTCACCCCTCCACTTT. This sequence encodes CASSFRRYEGLGYNSPLHF.

This clone occurred once. The genes are TRBV13 and TRBJ2-4; 7 nucleotides agree with TRBD1. CDR1 and CDR2 from the germline V gene are PRHDT and FYEKMQ (reference sequence). V trimming: 3 bases; J trimming: 1 base; junction bases outside the gene matches: 0. The CDR3 contains 14 residues. Here the CDR3 reads CASSFRGAKNIQYF. CDR3 coding DNA: TGTGCCAGCAGCTTCAGGGGGGCCAAAAACATTCAGTACTTC.

The rearrangement joins TRBV5-1 to TRBJ2-3, with TRBD1 identical over 7 bases. With 4 bases clipped from V and 1 base from J, the junction kept 0 bases outside the gene matches. Germline CDR1 SGHRS, CDR2 YFSETQ. CDR3 length equals 13 residues. CDR3 DNA sequence: TGCGCCAGCAGCGGACAGGGCACAGATACGCAGTATTTT. This encodes CASSGQGTDTQYF.